A single sample is the source of the 3 T cell receptor beta chains below, sequenced in a study of post-analysis software for immune sequencing data. General study results and limits: TRBV5-6, TRBV5-1 and TRBV20-1 belonged to a set of roughly 5 TRBV segments that were more frequent in patients than controls.

Unique molecular identifiers featured in each of the TCR beta cDNA libraries. In TCRdb, the PCR reads were re-called with MiXCR into one record per CDR3 protein. The sample has 350,000 to 500,000 distinct CDR3 sequences; 39% are singletons. For these receptors, no antigen is known. Sequencing input: blood. These receptors all stem from a girl aged 2 to 9 with multiple sclerosis.

This clonotype was detected only a few times. V usage is TRBV20-1 and J usage is TRBJ1-4; perhaps TRBD1 as D (6 bases). V gave up 5 bases and J gave up 2 bases, with 12 bases separating them. Per the germline V gene, CDR1 is DFQATT and CDR2 is SNEGSKA (reference sequence). The CDR3 is made up of 14 amino acids. The CDR3 DNA follows: TGCAGTGCTCTACAGGGAAGCACTAATGAAAAACTGTTTTTT. Amino acid sequence: CSALQGSTNEKLFF.

The chain recombines TRBV24-1 with TRBJ2-1; 9 nucleotides align to TRBD2. This CDR3 comprises 15 residues. With V trimmed by 12 bases and J by 3 bases, 11 bases remained unmatched. The V gene's germline CDR1 is KGHDR and CDR2 SFDVKD. CDR3 bases: TGTGCCGGTTCACCGGGACTAGCAGACTACAATGAGCAGTTCTTC. It yields the protein CAGSPGLADYNEQFF.

This clonotype was seen a few times. V usage is TRBV2 and J usage is TRBJ2-1; unclear D gene. V was trimmed by 5 bases and J by 0 bases, leaving 8 bases between them. Germline CDR1 and CDR2: SNHLY and FYNNEI. This CDR3 comprises 14 residues. Here the CDR3 reads CASSTLSSYNEQFF. CDR3 coding DNA: TGTGCCAGCAGTACCCTTAGCTCCTACAATGAGCAGTTCTTC.